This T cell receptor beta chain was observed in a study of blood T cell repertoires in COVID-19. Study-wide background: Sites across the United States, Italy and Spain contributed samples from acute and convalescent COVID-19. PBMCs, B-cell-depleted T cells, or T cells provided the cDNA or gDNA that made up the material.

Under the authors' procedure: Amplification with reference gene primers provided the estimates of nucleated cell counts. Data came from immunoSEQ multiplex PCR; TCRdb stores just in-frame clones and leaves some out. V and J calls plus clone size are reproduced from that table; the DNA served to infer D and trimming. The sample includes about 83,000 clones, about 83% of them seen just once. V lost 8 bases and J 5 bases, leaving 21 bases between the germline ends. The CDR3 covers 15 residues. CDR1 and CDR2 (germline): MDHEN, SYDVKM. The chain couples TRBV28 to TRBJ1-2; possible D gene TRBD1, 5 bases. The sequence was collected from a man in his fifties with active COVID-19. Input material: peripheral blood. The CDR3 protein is CASRGWWGGRYGYTF. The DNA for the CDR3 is TGTGCCAGCCGCGGGTGGTGGGGGGGAAGATATGGCTACACCTTC.